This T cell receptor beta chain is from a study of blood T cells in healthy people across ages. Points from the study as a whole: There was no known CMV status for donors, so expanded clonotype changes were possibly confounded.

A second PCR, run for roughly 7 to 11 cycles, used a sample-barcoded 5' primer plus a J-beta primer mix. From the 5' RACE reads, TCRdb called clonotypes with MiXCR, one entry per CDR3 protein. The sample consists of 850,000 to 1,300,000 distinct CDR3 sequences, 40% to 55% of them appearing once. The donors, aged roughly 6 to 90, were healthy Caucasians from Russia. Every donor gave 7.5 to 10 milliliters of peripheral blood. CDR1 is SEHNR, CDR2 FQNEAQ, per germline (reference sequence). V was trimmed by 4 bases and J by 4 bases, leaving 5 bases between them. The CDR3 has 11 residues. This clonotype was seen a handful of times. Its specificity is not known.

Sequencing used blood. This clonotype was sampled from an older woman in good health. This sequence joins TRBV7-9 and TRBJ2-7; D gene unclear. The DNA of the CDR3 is TGTGCCAGCAGCTCCTGGTACGAGCAGTACTTC. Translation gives CASSSWYEQYF.